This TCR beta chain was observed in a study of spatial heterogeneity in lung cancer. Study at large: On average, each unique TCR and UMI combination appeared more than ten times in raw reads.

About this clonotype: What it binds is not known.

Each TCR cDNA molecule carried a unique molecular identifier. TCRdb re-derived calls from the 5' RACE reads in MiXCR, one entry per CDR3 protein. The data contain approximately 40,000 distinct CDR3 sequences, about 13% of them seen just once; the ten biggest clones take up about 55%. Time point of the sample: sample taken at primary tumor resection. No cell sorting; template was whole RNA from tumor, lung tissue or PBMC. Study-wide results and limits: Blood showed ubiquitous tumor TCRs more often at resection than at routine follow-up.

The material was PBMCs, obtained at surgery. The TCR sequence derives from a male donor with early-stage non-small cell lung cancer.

Written as DNA, the CDR3 is TGTGCCAGCAGTTATTCACGGAGAGCTGGCTATGGCTACACCTTC. Protein: CASSYSRRAGYGYTF. The rearrangement links TRBV6-5 to TRBJ1-2; D remains ambiguous. V was trimmed by 3 bases and J by 4 bases, leaving 15 bases between them. Germline CDR1 MNHEY, CDR2 SVGAGI. CDR3 length: 15 amino acids.